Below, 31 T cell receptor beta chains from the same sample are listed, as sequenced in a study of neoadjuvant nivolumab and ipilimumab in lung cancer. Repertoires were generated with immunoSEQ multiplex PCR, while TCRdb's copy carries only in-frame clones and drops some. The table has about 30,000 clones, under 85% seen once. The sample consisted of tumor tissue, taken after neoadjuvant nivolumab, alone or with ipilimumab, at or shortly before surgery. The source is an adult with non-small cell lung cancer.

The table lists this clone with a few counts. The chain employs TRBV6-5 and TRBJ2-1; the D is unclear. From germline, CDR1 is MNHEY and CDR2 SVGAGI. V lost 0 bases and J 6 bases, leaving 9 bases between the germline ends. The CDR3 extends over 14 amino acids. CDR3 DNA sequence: TGTGCCAGCAGTTACTCATTTGAGAGCAATGAGCAGTTCTTC. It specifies CASSYSFESNEQFF.

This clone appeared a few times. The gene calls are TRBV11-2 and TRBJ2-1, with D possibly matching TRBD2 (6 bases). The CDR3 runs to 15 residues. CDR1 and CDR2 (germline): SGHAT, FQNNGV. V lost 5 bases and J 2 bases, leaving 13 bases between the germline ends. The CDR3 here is CASSPRGIAYNEQFF. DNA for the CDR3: TGTGCCAGCAGCCCCCGGGGGATTGCCTACAATGAGCAGTTCTTC.

CDR3 DNA sequence: TGCGCCAGCAGTCCCGGCTCGACACAAGGGTCGACAGAGACCCAGTACTTC. It specifies CASSPGSTQGSTETQYF. The genes are TRBV5-1 and TRBJ2-5; D is unresolved. V gave up 5 bases and J gave up 4 bases, with 24 bases separating them. This CDR3 has 17 amino acids. Germline CDR1 is SGHRS and CDR2 is YFSETQ.

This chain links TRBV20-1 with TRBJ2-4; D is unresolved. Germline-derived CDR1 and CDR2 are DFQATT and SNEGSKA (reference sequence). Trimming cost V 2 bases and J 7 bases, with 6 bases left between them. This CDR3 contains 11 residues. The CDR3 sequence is CSARMGNIQYF. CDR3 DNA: TGCAGTGCTAGAATGGGGAACATTCAGTACTTC.

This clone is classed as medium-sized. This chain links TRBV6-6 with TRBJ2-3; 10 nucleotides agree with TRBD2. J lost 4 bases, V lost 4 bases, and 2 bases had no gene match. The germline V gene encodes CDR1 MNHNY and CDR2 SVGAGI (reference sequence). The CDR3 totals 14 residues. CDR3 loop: CASSLGTSADTQYF. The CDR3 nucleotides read TGTGCCAGCAGTTTAGGGACTAGCGCAGATACGCAGTATTTT.

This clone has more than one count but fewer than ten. The CDR3 is CASSRRDGLSGANVLTF. The CDR3 DNA sequence: TGTGCCAGCAGCCGTCGGGACGGACTCTCTGGGGCCAACGTCCTGACTTTC. The gene calls are TRBV28 and TRBJ2-6, with D perhaps being TRBD1 or TRBD2 (5 bases each). The CDR3 is 17 amino acids. Germline values: CDR1 MDHEN, CDR2 SYDVKM. Trimming took 6 bases from V and 0 from J, leaving 15 bases between them.

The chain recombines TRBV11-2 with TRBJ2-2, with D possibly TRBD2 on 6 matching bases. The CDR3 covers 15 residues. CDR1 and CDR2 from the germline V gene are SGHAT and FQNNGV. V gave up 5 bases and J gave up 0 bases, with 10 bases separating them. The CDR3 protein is CASSRDSANTGELFF. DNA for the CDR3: TGTGCCAGCAGCCGGGACTCCGCGAACACCGGGGAGCTGTTTTTT.

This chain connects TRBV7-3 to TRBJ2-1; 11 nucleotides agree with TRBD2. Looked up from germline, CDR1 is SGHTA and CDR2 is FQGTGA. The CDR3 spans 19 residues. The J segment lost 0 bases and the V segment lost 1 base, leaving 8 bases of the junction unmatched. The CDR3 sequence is CASSLIAGGPLSSYNEQFF. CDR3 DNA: TGTGCCAGCAGCTTAATAGCGGGAGGGCCGCTGAGCTCCTACAATGAGCAGTTCTTC.

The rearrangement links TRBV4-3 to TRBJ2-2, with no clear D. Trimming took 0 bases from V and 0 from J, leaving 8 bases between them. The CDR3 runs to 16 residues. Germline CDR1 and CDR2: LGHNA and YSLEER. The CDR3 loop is CASSQDIRANTGELFF. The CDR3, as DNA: TGCGCCAGCAGCCAAGATATCCGGGCGAACACCGGGGAGCTGTTTTTT.

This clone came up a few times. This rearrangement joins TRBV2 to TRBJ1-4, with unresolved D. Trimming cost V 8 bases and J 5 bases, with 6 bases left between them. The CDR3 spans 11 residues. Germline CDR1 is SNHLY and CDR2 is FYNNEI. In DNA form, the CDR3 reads TGTGCCAGCCTGGAGAATGAAAAACTGTTTTTT. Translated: CASLENEKLFF. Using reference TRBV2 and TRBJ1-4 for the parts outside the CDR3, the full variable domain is EPEVTQTPSHQVTQMGQEVILRCVPISNHLYFYWYRQILGQKVEFLVSFYNNEISEKSEIFDDQFSVERPDGSNFTLKIRSTKLEDSAMYFCASLENEKLFFGSGTQLSVL.

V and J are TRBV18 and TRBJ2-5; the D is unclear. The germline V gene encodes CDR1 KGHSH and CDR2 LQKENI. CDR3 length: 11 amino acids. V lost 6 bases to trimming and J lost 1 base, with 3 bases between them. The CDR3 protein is CASSIQETQYF. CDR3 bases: TGTGCCAGCTCCATCCAAGAGACCCAGTACTTC.

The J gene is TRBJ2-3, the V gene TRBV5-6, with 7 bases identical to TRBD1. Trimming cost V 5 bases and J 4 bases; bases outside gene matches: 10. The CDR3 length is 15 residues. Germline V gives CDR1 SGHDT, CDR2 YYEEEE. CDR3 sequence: CASSEGAGGADTQYF. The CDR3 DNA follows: TGTGCCAGCAGTGAGGGGGCAGGGGGAGCAGATACGCAGTATTTT. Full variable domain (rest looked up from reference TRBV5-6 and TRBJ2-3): DAGVTQSPTHLIKTRGQQVTLRCSPKSGHDTVSWYQQALGQGPQFIFQYYEEEERQRGNFPDRFSGHQFPNYSSELNVNALLLGDSALYLCASSEGAGGADTQYFGPGTRLTVL.

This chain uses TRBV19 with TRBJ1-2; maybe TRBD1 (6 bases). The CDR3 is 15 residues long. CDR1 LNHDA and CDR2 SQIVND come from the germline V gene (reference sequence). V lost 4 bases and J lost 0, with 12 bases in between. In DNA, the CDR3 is TGTGCCAGTAGTAGGGGGGGCACAGCTAACTATGGCTACACCTTC. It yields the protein CASSRGGTANYGYTF. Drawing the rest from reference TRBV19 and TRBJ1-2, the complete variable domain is DGGITQSPKYLFRKEGQNVTLSCEQNLNHDAMYWYRQDPGQGLRLIYYSQIVNDFQKGDIAEGYSVSREKKESFPLTVTSAQKNPTAFYLCASSRGGTANYGYTFGSGTRLTVV.

CDR3 sequence: CASSFGVWAGCYSNQPQHF. CDR3 nucleotide sequence: TGTGCCAGCAGCTTTGGGGTATGGGCAGGGTGTTATAGCAATCAGCCCCAGCATTTT. The V gene is TRBV5-4, the J gene TRBJ1-5, with a weak D call TRBD1 (5 bases). The CDR3 runs 19 residues. Trimming stripped 2 bases from V and 0 bases from J, with 21 bases between. Looked up from germline, CDR1 is SGHNT and CDR2 is YYREEE (reference sequence).

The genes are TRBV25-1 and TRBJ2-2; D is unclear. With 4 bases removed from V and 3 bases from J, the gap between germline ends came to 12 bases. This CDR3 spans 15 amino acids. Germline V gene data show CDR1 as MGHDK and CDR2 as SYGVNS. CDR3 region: CASSVSTRYTGELFF. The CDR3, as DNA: TGTGCCAGCAGTGTGTCGACACGCTACACCGGGGAGCTGTTTTTT. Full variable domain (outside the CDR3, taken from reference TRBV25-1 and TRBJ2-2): EADIYQTPRYLVIGTGKKITLECSQTMGHDKMYWYQQDPGMELHLIHYSYGVNSTEKGDLSSESTVSRIRTEHFPLTLESARPSHTSQYLCASSVSTRYTGELFFGEGSRLTVL.

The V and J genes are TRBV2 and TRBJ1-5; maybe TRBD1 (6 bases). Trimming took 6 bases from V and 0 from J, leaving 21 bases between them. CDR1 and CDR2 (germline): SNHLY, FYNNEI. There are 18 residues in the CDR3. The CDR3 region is CASSPRLGHTYSNQPQHF. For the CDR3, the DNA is TGTGCCAGCAGCCCCAGGTTGGGACACACTTATAGCAATCAGCCCCAGCATTTT.

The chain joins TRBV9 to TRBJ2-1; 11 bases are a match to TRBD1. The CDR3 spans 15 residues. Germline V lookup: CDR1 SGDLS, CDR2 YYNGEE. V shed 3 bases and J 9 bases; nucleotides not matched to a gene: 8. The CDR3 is CASSAGTGGVGEQFF. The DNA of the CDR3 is TGTGCCAGCAGCGCCGGGACAGGGGGTGTCGGTGAGCAGTTCTTC.

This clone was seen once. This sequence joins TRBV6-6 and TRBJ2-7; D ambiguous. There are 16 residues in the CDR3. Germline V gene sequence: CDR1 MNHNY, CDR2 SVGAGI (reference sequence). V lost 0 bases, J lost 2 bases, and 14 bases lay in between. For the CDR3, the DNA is TGTGCCAGCAGTTACTCGCTTGTCCGGGCGCCCTACGAGCAGTACTTC. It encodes CASSYSLVRAPYEQYF.

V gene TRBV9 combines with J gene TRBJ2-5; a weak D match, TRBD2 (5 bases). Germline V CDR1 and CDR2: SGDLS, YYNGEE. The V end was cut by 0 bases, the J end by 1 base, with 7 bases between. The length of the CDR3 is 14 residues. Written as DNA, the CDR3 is TGTGCCAGCAGCGTAGGGGCGGGCCAAGAGACCCAGTACTTC. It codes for CASSVGAGQETQYF.

The CDR3 coding sequence is TGTGCCAGCAGCCGACAGGGGGGGGCCCAAGAGACCCAGTACTTC. Its translation: CASSRQGGAQETQYF. The V and J genes are TRBV5-4 and TRBJ2-5; the match to TRBD1 covers 9 bases. The CDR3 runs 15 residues. The junction had 5 bases not matched to a gene; V was cut back by 4 bases and J by 1 base. The V gene's germline CDR1 is SGHNT and CDR2 YYREEE (reference sequence).

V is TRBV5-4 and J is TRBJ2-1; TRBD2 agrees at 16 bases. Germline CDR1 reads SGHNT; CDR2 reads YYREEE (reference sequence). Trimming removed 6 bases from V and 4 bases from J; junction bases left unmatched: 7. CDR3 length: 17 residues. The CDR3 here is CASKPGLAGGAYNEQFF. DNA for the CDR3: TGTGCCAGCAAACCGGGACTAGCGGGGGGGGCGTACAATGAGCAGTTCTTC.

Here the CDR3 DNA reads TGTGCCTGGAGTGCCCACTGGGACGTAAGCTCTGGAAACACCATATATTTT. As protein: CAWSAHWDVSSGNTIYF. The chain has TRBV30 and TRBJ1-3, with TRBD1 as a possible D gene (5 bases). V gave up 1 base and J gave up 0 bases, with 16 bases separating them. The CDR3 is 17 amino acids. Germline V gene data show CDR1 as GTSNPN and CDR2 as SVGIG (reference sequence).

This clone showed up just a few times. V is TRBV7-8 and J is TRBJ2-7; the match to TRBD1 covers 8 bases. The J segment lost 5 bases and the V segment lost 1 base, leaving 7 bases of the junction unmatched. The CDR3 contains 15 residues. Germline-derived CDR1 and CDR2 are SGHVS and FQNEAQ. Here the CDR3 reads CASSLEGQAFHEQYF. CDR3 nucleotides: TGTGCCAGCAGCTTAGAGGGACAGGCATTCCACGAGCAGTACTTC.

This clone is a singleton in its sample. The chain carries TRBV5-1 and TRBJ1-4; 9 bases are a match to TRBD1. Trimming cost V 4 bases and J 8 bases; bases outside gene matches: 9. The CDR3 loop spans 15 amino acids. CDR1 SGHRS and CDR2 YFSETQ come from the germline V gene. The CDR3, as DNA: TGCGCCAGCAGCGCCATTTTACAGGGGGCGGAAAAACTGTTTTTT. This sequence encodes CASSAILQGAEKLFF.

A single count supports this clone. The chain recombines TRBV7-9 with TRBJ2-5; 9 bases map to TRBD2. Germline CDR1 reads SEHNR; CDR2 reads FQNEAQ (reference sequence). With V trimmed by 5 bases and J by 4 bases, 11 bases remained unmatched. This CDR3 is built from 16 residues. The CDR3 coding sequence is TGTGCCAGCAGCCTTCCCGGGAGGCGGGGGGGAGAGACCCAGTACTTC. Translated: CASSLPGRRGGETQYF.

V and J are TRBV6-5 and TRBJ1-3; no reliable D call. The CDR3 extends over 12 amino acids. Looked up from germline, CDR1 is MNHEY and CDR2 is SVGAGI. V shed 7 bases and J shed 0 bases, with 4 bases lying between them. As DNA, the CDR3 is TGTGCCAGCATGAGCTCTGGAAACACCATATATTTT. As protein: CASMSSGNTIYF.

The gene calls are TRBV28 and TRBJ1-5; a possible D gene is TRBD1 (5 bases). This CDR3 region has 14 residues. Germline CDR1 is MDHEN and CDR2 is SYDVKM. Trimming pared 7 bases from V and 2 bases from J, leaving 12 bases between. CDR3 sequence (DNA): TGTGCCAGCACGGTCGGGGGAGGCAATCAGCCCCAGCATTTT. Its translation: CASTVGGGNQPQHF.

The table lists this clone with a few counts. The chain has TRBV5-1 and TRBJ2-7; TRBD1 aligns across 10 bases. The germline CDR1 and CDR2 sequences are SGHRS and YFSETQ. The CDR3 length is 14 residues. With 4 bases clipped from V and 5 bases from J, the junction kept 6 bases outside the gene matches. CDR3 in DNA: TGCGCCAGCAGCCCCGGACAGGGGGAGAACGAGCAGTACTTC. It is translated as CASSPGQGENEQYF. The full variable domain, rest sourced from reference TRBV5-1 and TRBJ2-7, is KAGVTQTPRYLIKTRGQQVTLSCSPISGHRSVSWYQQTPGQGLQFLFEYFSETQRNKGNFPGRFSGRQFSNSRSEMNVSTLELGDSALYLCASSPGQGENEQYFGPGTRLTVT.

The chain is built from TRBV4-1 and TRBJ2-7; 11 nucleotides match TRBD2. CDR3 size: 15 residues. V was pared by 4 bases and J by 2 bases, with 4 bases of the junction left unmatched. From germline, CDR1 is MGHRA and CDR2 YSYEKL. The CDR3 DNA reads TGCGCCAGCAGCCCCCGACTAGCGGGGACCTACGAGCAGTACTTC. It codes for CASSPRLAGTYEQYF.

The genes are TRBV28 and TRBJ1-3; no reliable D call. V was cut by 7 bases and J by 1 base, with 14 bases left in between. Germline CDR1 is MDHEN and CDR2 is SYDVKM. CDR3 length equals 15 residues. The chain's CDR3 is CASTPTRPSGNTIYF. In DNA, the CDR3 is TGTGCCAGCACCCCGACCCGTCCATCTGGAAACACCATATATTTT.

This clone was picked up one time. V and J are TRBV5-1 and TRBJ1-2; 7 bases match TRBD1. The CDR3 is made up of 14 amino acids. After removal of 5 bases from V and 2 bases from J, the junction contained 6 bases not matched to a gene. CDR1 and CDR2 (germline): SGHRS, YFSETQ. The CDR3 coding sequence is TGCGCCAGCAGGCTGGGACAGACGAACTATGGCTACACCTTC. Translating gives CASRLGQTNYGYTF. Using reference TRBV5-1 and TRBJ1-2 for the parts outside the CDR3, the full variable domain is KAGVTQTPRYLIKTRGQQVTLSCSPISGHRSVSWYQQTPGQGLQFLFEYFSETQRNKGNFPGRFSGRQFSNSRSEMNVSTLELGDSALYLCASRLGQTNYGYTFGSGTRLTVV.